Following are 3 T cell receptor beta chains from one sample sequenced in a study of patients and donors after allogeneic stem cell transplantation. One entry per CDR3 protein results from TCRdb running MiXCR on the RT-PCR reads. The sample holds approximately 170,000 distinct CDR3 sequences, 20% to 25% seen once. The specimen sequenced was blood, either unsorted or a sorted T cell fraction (not recorded which). These TCRs come from a human donor who was either an allogeneic HSCT recipient or a stem cell or donor lymphocyte infusion donor (not recorded which). It is not recorded whose cells these are; they may come from a transplant donor.

V is TRBV12-3 or TRBV12-4 and J is TRBJ1-1, with 8 bases aligning to TRBD1. The CDR3 length is 16 residues. The V and J ends lost 6 bases and 0 bases, in that order; junction bases with no gene match: 9. The CDR3 DNA is TGTGCCAGCAGAGGACAGGGATGGGACATGAACACTGAAGCTTTCTTT. Protein product: CASRGQGWDMNTEAFF.

This sequence joins TRBV5-6 and TRBJ2-2; possible D gene TRBD2, 5 bases. From germline, CDR1 is SGHDT and CDR2 YYEEEE. This CDR3 has 16 residues. V lost 4 bases, J lost 0 bases, and 13 bases lay in between. CDR3 in amino acids: CASSPYGLSNTGELFF. The CDR3 DNA follows: TGTGCCAGCAGCCCATACGGACTGTCGAACACCGGGGAGCTGTTTTTT.

The V and J genes are TRBV6-5 and TRBJ1-5, with TRBD1 matching over 8 bases. V shed 5 bases and J 6 bases; nucleotides not matched to a gene: 21. Germline CDR1 is MNHEY and CDR2 is SVGAGI. CDR3 size: 19 residues. The CDR3 DNA reads as TGTGCCAGCAGTCCTCGGTTGGACAGGGTACGATTCTTAGGTCAGCCCCAGCATTTT. As protein: CASSPRLDRVRFLGQPQHF.